One sample yielded the 28 T cell receptor beta chains listed below, sequenced in a study of PD-1 blockade in classical Hodgkin lymphoma. Measured with immunoSEQ multiplex PCR; TCRdb has only the in-frame clones, and not every one. There are about 16,000 clones in the sample; approximately 86% occur only once, and 1% lies in the top ten. All the patients suffered relapse after autologous stem cell transplantation, and brentuximab vedotin exposure differed. Purified CD4+ T cells were obtained from thawed PBMCs through magnetic negative selection. The sample was CD4+ T cells from blood, taken at baseline. All receptors derive from a human donor with classical Hodgkin lymphoma.

The genes are TRBV7-9 and TRBJ1-3; D gene unclear. The CDR3 covers 16 residues. V lost 5 bases and J 0 bases, leaving 14 bases between the germline ends. The germline V gene encodes CDR1 SEHNR and CDR2 FQNEAQ (reference sequence). CDR3 bases: TGTGCCAGCAGCCCCATAGGGATGAGCTCTGGAAACACCATATATTTT. Its translation is CASSPIGMSSGNTIYF.

The chain links TRBV18 to TRBJ2-7; 8 bases agree with TRBD1. The germline V gene has CDR1 KGHSH and CDR2 LQKENI. V was clipped by 2 bases and J by 2 bases; unmatched bases: 5. There are 15 residues in the CDR3. The CDR3 reads CASSPGTGTTYEQYF. CDR3 bases: TGTGCCAGCTCACCAGGGACAGGAACTACCTACGAGCAGTACTTC.

The gene calls are TRBV5-1 and TRBJ2-6; D is perhaps TRBD1 (5 bases). Trimming pared 0 bases from V and 0 bases from J, leaving 16 bases between. Germline V CDR1 and CDR2: SGHRS, YFSETQ. The length of the CDR3 is 19 residues. The CDR3 is CASSLVSRVDSSGANVLTF. DNA for the CDR3: TGCGCCAGCAGCTTGGTCAGCAGGGTAGATTCCTCTGGGGCCAACGTCCTGACTTTC.

Here the CDR3 DNA reads TGTGCCAGCAGCTTAGCTAGCGGGGGCGGGTACAATGAGCAGTTCTTC. It specifies CASSLASGGGYNEQFF. V usage is TRBV7-9 and J usage is TRBJ2-1; 9 bases map to TRBD2. Germline trimming cut 0 bases from V and 4 bases from J; bases unmatched to any gene: 4. CDR3 length equals 16 residues. Germline loops: CDR1 SEHNR, CDR2 FQNEAQ (reference sequence).

On this clone itself: The junction departs from the called germline gene at one end, perhaps through a read error. The rearrangement joins TRBV6-6 to TRBJ2-3; TRBD1 might be the D (6 bases). CDR1 and CDR2 (germline): MNHNY, SVGAGI (reference sequence). The CDR3 loop spans 12 amino acids. This CDR3 is CASSSLRDKLSF. The CDR3 DNA follows: TGTGCCAGCAGTTCTCTCCGGGACAAGCTGAGTTTT.

The gene calls are TRBV7-2 and TRBJ2-7; 8 positions agree with TRBD2. The CDR3 runs to 15 residues. V was pared by 6 bases and J by 6 bases, with 13 bases of the junction left unmatched. Germline V CDR1 and CDR2: SGHTA, FQGNSA. CDR3 sequence: CASRRKGLVSLEQYF. CDR3 bases: TGTGCCAGCAGGCGTAAGGGACTAGTATCTCTCGAGCAGTACTTC.

The chain combines TRBV6-1 with TRBJ2-1, with D perhaps TRBD1 (6 bases). The germline V and J ends were trimmed by 6 bases and 3 bases, with 9 bases remaining between them. Germline V gene data show CDR1 as MNHNS and CDR2 as SASEGT. The CDR3 runs 13 residues. The CDR3 loop reads CASSRGYYNEQFF. The CDR3 bases are TGTGCCAGCAGCAGGGGTTACTACAATGAGCAGTTCTTC.

The chain couples TRBV6-5 to TRBJ2-7; D not certain. CDR3 length: 15 amino acids. In germline, CDR1 is MNHEY, CDR2 SVGAGI. The V end was cut by 7 bases, the J end by 1 base, with 17 bases between. The CDR3 loop is CASTRSTSQSYEQYF. CDR3 DNA: TGTGCCAGCACCAGGTCCACGTCCCAATCCTACGAGCAGTACTTC.

The chain is built from TRBV11-2 and TRBJ2-3; D is undetermined. CDR1 SGHAT and CDR2 FQNNGV come from the germline V gene. CDR3 length: 11 amino acids. Trimming left V 5 bases short and J 2 bases short, with 2 bases between. The CDR3 DNA follows: TGTGCCAGCAGCCCCACAGATACGCAGTATTTT. It is translated as CASSPTDTQYF.

This sequence joins TRBV5-5 and TRBJ2-5; D is unclear. Germline values: CDR1 SGHKS, CDR2 YYEKEE (reference sequence). V was cut by 4 bases and J by 5 bases, with 15 bases left in between. The CDR3 extends over 14 amino acids. The CDR3: CASSIRPGGETQYF. DNA of the CDR3: TGTGCCAGCAGCATTCGACCCGGCGGCGAGACCCAGTACTTC.

The CDR3, as DNA: TGTGCCAGCAGGGGACAGGGATTCTACGAGCAGTACTTC. This sequence encodes CASRGQGFYEQYF. The rearrangement joins TRBV25-1 to TRBJ2-7; 9 positions agree with TRBD1. CDR3 length: 13 amino acids. Trimming cost V 6 bases and J 3 bases; bases outside gene matches: 3. Germline V gives CDR1 MGHDK, CDR2 SYGVNS.

V is TRBV5-1 and J is TRBJ2-1, with TRBD1 matching 10 bases. The V gene end was trimmed by 5 bases and the J gene end by 2 bases; junction bases not matched to a gene: 4. The CDR3 length is 15 residues. CDR1 is SGHRS, CDR2 YFSETQ, per germline. CDR3 coding DNA: TGCGCCAGCAGTCAGGACAGGGGGGCCTACAATGAGCAGTTCTTC. As protein: CASSQDRGAYNEQFF.

The sample holds a few counts of this clone. The CDR3 DNA follows: TGCGCCAGCAGCTCACTAGCGGGAGCAGTCTACGAGCAGTACTTC. Translated: CASSSLAGAVYEQYF. The chain employs TRBV5-1 and TRBJ2-7, with 11 nucleotides matching TRBD2. The CDR3 length is 15 residues. J was trimmed by 3 bases and V by 3 bases; bases with no gene match: 5. The germline gives CDR1 SGHRS, CDR2 YFSETQ.

In its sample, this clone was seen a few times. The same CDR3 also results from other DNA sequences found in this sample. V gene TRBV6-6 combines with J gene TRBJ1-3; D unresolved. This CDR3 region has 15 residues. CDR1 MNHNY and CDR2 SVGAGI come from the germline V gene (reference sequence). V was clipped by 0 bases and J by 0 bases, with 6 bases between them. The CDR3, as DNA: TGTGCCAGCAGTTACTCAAGGGACTCTGGAAACACCATATATTTT. Protein product: CASSYSRDSGNTIYF.

The chain carries TRBV7-9 and TRBJ2-5; D not certain. CDR1 and CDR2 (germline): SEHNR, FQNEAQ (reference sequence). V was shortened by 3 bases and J by 5 bases, with 7 bases between the two germline ends. The CDR3 is 12 residues long. CDR3 bases: TGTGCCAGCAGCTTTGGAAGGGAGACCCAGTACTTC. This codes for CASSFGRETQYF.

The chain joins TRBV5-4 to TRBJ1-2; D is undetermined. The CDR3 totals 14 residues. Germline-derived CDR1 and CDR2 are SGHNT and YYREEE (reference sequence). V was shortened by 4 bases and J by 4 bases, with 14 bases between the two germline ends. CDR3 loop: CASSARVSSYGYTF. Written as DNA, the CDR3 is TGTGCCAGCAGCGCTCGGGTTTCGAGCTATGGCTACACCTTC.

This clone was found once. The genes are TRBV7-2 and TRBJ2-7, with TRBD2 identical over 10 bases. The CDR3 runs to 15 residues. V lost 4 bases, J lost 2 bases, and 5 bases stayed unmatched. Germline-derived CDR1 and CDR2 are SGHTA and FQGNSA. CDR3 sequence reads: CASSYIAGGTYEQYF. CDR3 in DNA: TGTGCCAGCAGCTACATAGCGGGAGGAACCTACGAGCAGTACTTC.

The chain joins TRBV7-2 to TRBJ1-2; 9 nucleotides agree with TRBD1. With V trimmed by 4 bases and J by 8 bases, 5 bases remained unmatched. The CDR3 extends over 13 amino acids. Germline CDR1 reads SGHTA; CDR2 reads FQGNSA. The CDR3 sequence is CASSSRTGDGYTF. The CDR3 region has the DNA TGTGCCAGCAGCTCAAGGACAGGGGACGGCTACACCTTC.

The chain couples TRBV7-2 to TRBJ2-1, with 15 bases fitting TRBD2. The germline V gene has CDR1 SGHTA and CDR2 FQGNSA. The ends lost 4 bases at V and 16 bases at J; junction bases unmatched: 8. The CDR3 contains 14 residues. DNA for the CDR3: TGTGCCAGCAGCTCTGGGACTAGCGGGGGGTTACGTTTCTTC. Amino acids: CASSSGTSGGLRFF.

This clone was counted a single time. The DNA for the CDR3 is TGTGCCAGCAGCTTAGGAGGGACCGGCTACAATGAGCAGTTCTTC. This translates into CASSLGGTGYNEQFF. This chain joins TRBV11-3 and TRBJ2-1, with D perhaps given as TRBD1 or TRBD2 (5 bases each). CDR1 SGHNT and CDR2 YENEEA come from the germline V gene. V was pared by 1 base and J by 3 bases, with 10 bases between. CDR3 length equals 15 residues.

V and J are TRBV27 and TRBJ2-1, with TRBD1 matching over 9 bases. The CDR3 is made up of 16 amino acids. With 5 bases clipped from V and 0 bases from J, the junction kept 5 bases outside the gene matches. Germline lookup yields CDR1 MNHEY and CDR2 SMNVEV (reference sequence). This chain's CDR3 is CASSEDRGSSYNEQFF. The CDR3 DNA sequence: TGTGCCAGCAGTGAAGACAGGGGGAGCTCCTACAATGAGCAGTTCTTC.

V is TRBV4-2 and J is TRBJ2-5; 7 bases align to TRBD1. The CDR3 sequence is 14 residues long. The germline V gene has CDR1 LGHNA and CDR2 YNFKEQ. V was clipped by 1 base and J by 5 bases; unmatched bases: 4. CDR3 sequence reads: CASSQGTGDETQYF. The CDR3 DNA is TGTGCCAGCAGCCAAGGAACAGGGGACGAGACCCAGTACTTC.

This rearrangement joins TRBV7-9 to TRBJ2-3, with unresolved D. This CDR3 comprises 16 residues. Per the germline V gene, CDR1 is SEHNR and CDR2 is FQNEAQ (reference sequence). V lost 2 bases, J lost 4 bases, and 16 bases lay in between. CDR3 DNA: TGTGCCAGCAGCTTAATTTCCTCTGGTGGGGCAGATACGCAGTATTTT. It codes for CASSLISSGGADTQYF.

V and J are TRBV7-2 and TRBJ1-1; the D is unclear. From germline, CDR1 is SGHTA and CDR2 FQGNSA. The CDR3 runs to 17 residues. The V and J ends lost 2 bases and 8 bases respectively, with 24 bases between them. CDR3 nucleotide sequence: TGTGCCAGCAGCTTAATGAAGTCTGTGGAGCCCCCTTCGGAAGCTTTCTTT. Its translation is CASSLMKSVEPPSEAFF.

The chain has TRBV5-4 and TRBJ1-2, with D unclear. This CDR3 comprises 15 residues. Germline V gene data show CDR1 as SGHNT and CDR2 as YYREEE (reference sequence). V lost 0 bases and J 3 bases, leaving 12 bases between the germline ends. CDR3 coding DNA: TGTGCCAGCAGCTTGGGTTCAGGTGGGCACTATGGCTACACCTTC. This gives the protein CASSLGSGGHYGYTF.

The rearrangement joins TRBV7-2 to TRBJ2-1; D is tentatively TRBD1 or TRBD2 (6 bases each). The germline CDR1 and CDR2 sequences are SGHTA and FQGNSA. Between the trimmed V and J ends, which lost 5 bases and 12 bases, there was a span of 26 bases. The CDR3 extends over 16 amino acids. CDR3 sequence: CASSPGGLAAGIRQFF. The CDR3, as DNA: TGTGCCAGCAGCCCCGGGGGCCTAGCTGCCGGCATACGGCAGTTCTTC.

J is TRBJ2-7 and V is TRBV4-1, with 11 bases that match TRBD2. Germline values: CDR1 MGHRA, CDR2 YSYEKL. Germline trimming cut 4 bases from V and 2 bases from J; bases unmatched to any gene: 13. CDR3 size: 18 residues. CDR3: CASSRNAPASGGTYEQYF. The CDR3 bases are TGCGCCAGCAGCCGGAATGCTCCAGCTAGCGGGGGGACCTACGAGCAGTACTTC.

The V and J genes are TRBV20-1 and TRBJ2-5; D unresolved. Trimming stripped 7 bases from V and 6 bases from J, with 9 bases between. Germline CDR1 is DFQATT and CDR2 is SNEGSKA (reference sequence). This CDR3 comprises 10 residues. This CDR3 is CSGGGQTQYF. The CDR3 bases are TGCAGTGGGGGTGGGCAGACCCAGTACTTC.